The clone carrying this T cell receptor beta chain has a handful of counts. What it binds is not known. This record belongs to a study of blood T cells in healthy people across ages. Findings of the study overall: Both naive CD4+ cell counts and diversity were greater in long-lived donors than in aged donors.

CDR3 length: 13 amino acids. Germline CDR1 reads MNHNY; CDR2 reads SVGAGI (reference sequence). V was cut by 8 bases and J by 4 bases, with 14 bases left in between. Through a sample-barcoded 5' primer and a J-beta primer mix, a second PCR was run for roughly 7 to 12 cycles. The study obtained at least 2.5 million CDR3-containing paired-end reads from every sample. Via MiXCR, TCRdb re-called the 5' RACE reads, giving one row per CDR3 protein. The sample contains over 550,000 distinct CDR3 sequences, about 30% of which appear only once. The chain couples TRBV6-6 to TRBJ1-1, with D tentatively TRBD1 (6 bases). This receptor was identified in an elderly woman in good health. The sequencing sample was made of blood. DNA for the CDR3: TGTGCCAGCGGGTCGGGGGGGGCCACTGAAGCTTTCTTT. Translated: CASGSGGATEAFF.